These 25 T cell receptor beta chains originate from one sample sequenced in a study of cytomegalovirus exposure and HLA in healthy donors. The PCR contained 60 Vbeta and 13 Jbeta primers. Profiled with immunoSEQ multiplex PCR; TCRdb holds only in-frame clones, not every one. The table includes some 96,000 clones, roughly three quarters detected once. Specimen: PBMCs. These receptors were obtained from a woman aged 60-70 years in good health and CMV-seropositive.

This clone was observed a handful of times. The chain joins TRBV4-1 to TRBJ1-1; D is unclear. Germline V gene lookup returns CDR1 MGHRA and CDR2 YSYEKL. Deletions cut 4 bases from V and 4 bases from J, with 19 bases between. The CDR3 length is 16 residues. The CDR3 is CASSPGVGSFGTEAFF. CDR3 DNA: TGCGCCAGCAGCCCCGGGGTGGGGTCTTTTGGCACTGAAGCTTTCTTT.

This chain joins TRBV7-2 and TRBJ2-1; 10 bases match TRBD2. With 6 bases clipped from V and 6 bases from J, the junction kept 8 bases outside the gene matches. Germline V gene lookup returns CDR1 SGHTA and CDR2 FQGNSA. This CDR3 is 15 amino acids long. The CDR3, as DNA: TGTGCCAGCAGACCAGCGGGAGGGGGTAGCAATGAGCAGTTCTTC. This encodes CASRPAGGGSNEQFF. Variable domain in full (rest from reference TRBV7-2 and TRBJ2-1): GAGVSQSPSNKVTEKGKDVELRCDPISGHTALYWYRQSLGQGLEFLIYFQGNSAPDKSGLPSDRFSAERTGGSVSTLTIQRTQQEDSAVYLCASRPAGGGSNEQFFGPGTRLTVL.

Concerning this clone: Other DNA sequences in the same sample also yield this CDR3. The V and J genes are TRBV5-4 and TRBJ2-1; 10 nucleotides match TRBD2. J gave up 7 bases and V 1 base, and 5 bases lay outside the gene matches. This CDR3 spans 15 amino acids. Germline loops: CDR1 SGHNT, CDR2 YYREEE (reference sequence). CDR3 nucleotides: TGTGCCAGCAGCTTGAGCGGGAGGGCCTTTAATGAGCAGTTCTTC. Amino acid sequence: CASSLSGRAFNEQFF.

The table lists this clone with a few counts. The chain carries TRBV28 and TRBJ2-1; 7 bases line up with TRBD2. V trimming: 6 bases; J trimming: 6 bases; junction bases outside the gene matches: 14. The CDR3 is 16 amino acids. Germline CDR1 MDHEN, CDR2 SYDVKM. CDR3 protein: CASSFRLAGTSNEQFF. CDR3 nucleotide sequence: TGTGCCAGCAGCTTCAGACTAGCCGGGACGAGCAATGAGCAGTTCTTC. Together with reference TRBV28 and TRBJ2-1, the CDR3 gives the full variable domain: DVKVTQSSRYLVKRTGEKVFLECVQDMDHENMFWYRQDPGLGLRLIYFSYDVKMKEKGDIPEGYSVSREKKERFSLILESASTNQTSMYLCASSFRLAGTSNEQFFGPGTRLTVL.

This chain connects TRBV10-3 to TRBJ1-6, with D uncertain. The ends were cut back, 0 bases at V and 9 bases at J, with 12 bases in the middle. The CDR3 is 15 residues long. From germline, CDR1 is ENHRY and CDR2 SYGVKD. The CDR3 spells CAISESIVSGSPLHF. DNA of the CDR3: TGTGCCATCAGTGAGTCGATCGTCAGTGGTTCACCCCTCCACTTT.

V usage is TRBV9 and J usage is TRBJ2-6, with no clear D. V shed 4 bases and J shed 4 bases, with 12 bases lying between them. The CDR3 runs 15 residues. The germline V gene has CDR1 SGDLS and CDR2 YYNGEE. In DNA, the CDR3 is TGTGCCAGCAGCTGGGTCCCGGAGGGGGCCAACGTCCTGACTTTC. Translation: CASSWVPEGANVLTF.

The rearrangement links TRBV5-6 to TRBJ2-5; 7 bases are a match to TRBD2. The CDR3 spans 13 residues. Germline V gives CDR1 SGHDT, CDR2 YYEEEE. V trimming: 7 bases; J trimming: 7 bases; junction bases outside the gene matches: 10. This CDR3 reads CASAGEPEGTQYF. In nucleotides, the CDR3 is TGTGCCAGCGCGGGGGAACCCGAAGGGACCCAGTACTTC. Drawing the rest from reference TRBV5-6 and TRBJ2-5, the complete variable domain is DAGVTQSPTHLIKTRGQQVTLRCSPKSGHDTVSWYQQALGQGPQFIFQYYEEEERQRGNFPDRFSGHQFPNYSSELNVNALLLGDSALYLCASAGEPEGTQYFGPGTRLLVL.

The rearrangement joins TRBV18 to TRBJ1-2; 9 bases are shared with TRBD1. J was trimmed by 8 bases and V by 6 bases; bases with no gene match: 13. The germline V gene encodes CDR1 KGHSH and CDR2 LQKENI. The CDR3 spans 15 residues. DNA for the CDR3: TGTGCCAGCTCTCAATCGCGGACAGGGGTCGGGGGCTACACCTTC. Translated: CASSQSRTGVGGYTF.

The table lists this clone with a few counts. The CDR3 coding sequence is TGCGCCAGCAGCTTGGGCGGCAGGGCAGGCACAGATACGCAGTATTTT. Translating gives CASSLGGRAGTDTQYF. The chain recombines TRBV5-1 with TRBJ2-3; possibly TRBD1 for D (5 bases). Germline V lookup: CDR1 SGHRS, CDR2 YFSETQ. Trimming pared 0 bases from V and 1 base from J, leaving 12 bases between. There are 16 residues in the CDR3.

This chain links TRBV15 with TRBJ2-5; 10 nucleotides line up with TRBD1. The CDR3 contains 16 residues. V trimming: 3 bases; J trimming: 3 bases; junction bases outside the gene matches: 7. CDR1 is LNHNV, CDR2 YYDKDF, per germline (reference sequence). CDR3 DNA sequence: TGTGCCACCAGCAGTCGGGGACAGGGGATGGAAGAGACCCAGTACTTC. It is translated as CATSSRGQGMEETQYF.

The chain recombines TRBV7-9 with TRBJ2-1, with TRBD2 matching over 7 bases. After removal of 5 bases from V and 4 bases from J, the junction contained 14 bases not matched to a gene. CDR3 length: 17 amino acids. The germline CDR1 and CDR2 sequences are SEHNR and FQNEAQ (reference sequence). As DNA, the CDR3 is TGTGCCAGCAGCCCACGCCAGAAGCGGGATTTGTACAATGAGCAGTTCTTC. This sequence encodes CASSPRQKRDLYNEQFF.

The rearrangement joins TRBV9 to TRBJ2-1, with TRBD2 identical over 8 bases. With V trimmed by 6 bases and J by 6 bases, 8 bases remained unmatched. Germline V gene sequence: CDR1 SGDLS, CDR2 YYNGEE. The CDR3 length is 14 residues. The CDR3 loop is CASTLAGPGNEQFF. DNA for the CDR3: TGTGCCAGCACATTAGCGGGGCCGGGCAATGAGCAGTTCTTC.

The rearrangement joins TRBV4-1 to TRBJ2-1; 9 bases line up with TRBD2. Germline CDR1 MGHRA, CDR2 YSYEKL. V lost 1 base and J lost 5; bases outside the gene matches: 21. This CDR3 spans 21 amino acids. The CDR3 DNA is TGCGCCAGCAGCCAAGCACCAGTACTGTTTTCCGGGACTAGCACAGACAATGAGCAGTTCTTC. This sequence encodes CASSQAPVLFSGTSTDNEQFF.

This chain uses TRBV27 with TRBJ1-2, with 7 bases identical to TRBD1. In germline, CDR1 is MNHEY, CDR2 SMNVEV (reference sequence). This CDR3 has 14 amino acids. V shed 5 bases, J shed 3 bases, and the junction held 6 bases outside the gene matches. CDR3 region: CASSPDRTDYGYTF. The CDR3 DNA reads as TGTGCCAGCAGTCCGGACAGGACAGACTATGGCTACACCTTC.

The V gene is TRBV9, the J gene TRBJ1-4; D may be TRBD1 (5 bases). The germline gives CDR1 SGDLS, CDR2 YYNGEE. The CDR3 has 17 residues. Trimming took off 0 bases at V and 3 bases at J, with 15 bases between the two ends. The CDR3 sequence is CASSVATLGAANEKLFF. CDR3 DNA sequence: TGTGCCAGCAGCGTAGCTACTTTAGGGGCGGCTAATGAAAAACTGTTTTTT. Variable domain in full (rest from reference TRBV9 and TRBJ1-4): DSGVTQTPKHLITATGQRVTLRCSPRSGDLSVYWYQQSLDQGLQFLIQYYNGEERAKGNILERFSAQQFPDLHSELNLSSLELGDSALYFCASSVATLGAANEKLFFGSGTQLSVL.

The rearrangement links TRBV6-5 to TRBJ2-3; 8 nucleotides align to TRBD1. The CDR3 consists of 15 residues. Trimming at V came to 6 bases and at J to 3 bases, leaving 8 bases not matched to a gene. Germline CDR1 and CDR2: MNHEY and SVGAGI. CDR3 bases: TGTGCCAGCAGACGGACAGGGTCTAGGACAGATACGCAGTATTTT. Protein product: CASRRTGSRTDTQYF.

This clone was seen only a few times. The V call is TRBV7-3, the J call TRBJ2-1, with D perhaps TRBD1 (6 bases). The germline gives CDR1 SGHTA, CDR2 FQGTGA. The CDR3 spans 13 residues. The V end was cut by 4 bases, the J end by 2 bases, with 6 bases between. CDR3 protein: CASSWDTYNEQFF. The CDR3 coding sequence is TGTGCCAGCAGCTGGGACACCTACAATGAGCAGTTCTTC.

The V call is TRBV7-2, the J call TRBJ2-5; 7 bases fit TRBD2. The ends lost 5 bases at V and 2 bases at J; junction bases unmatched: 2. This CDR3 contains 13 residues. Per the germline V gene, CDR1 is SGHTA and CDR2 is FQGNSA. This CDR3 reads CASSRGLQETQYF. The CDR3 DNA reads TGTGCCAGCAGCCGGGGACTACAAGAGACCCAGTACTTC.

This sequence joins TRBV5-4 and TRBJ2-5, with a tentative D call TRBD1 (6 bases). The tail of the sequence fits TRBJ2-7 better, so the J call may be wrong. CDR1 is SGHNT and CDR2 is YYREEE in the germline V gene (reference sequence). The CDR3 runs 13 residues. DNA of the CDR3: TGTGCCAGCAAAGGACAGCTGGGCGACGAGCAGTACTTC. This translates into CASKGQLGDEQYF.

This clone was picked up a small number of times. The V gene is TRBV6-6, the J gene TRBJ1-4; weak D call: TRBD1 (5 bases). This CDR3 has 14 residues. V was shortened by 2 bases and J by 6 bases, with 10 bases between the two germline ends. Germline loops: CDR1 MNHNY, CDR2 SVGAGI (reference sequence). This CDR3 reads CASSYADSHEKLFF. DNA for the CDR3: TGTGCCAGCAGTTACGCCGACAGTCATGAAAAACTGTTTTTT.

This chain joins TRBV5-1 and TRBJ1-4, with D unresolved. This CDR3 is built from 13 residues. The V end lost 0 bases, the J end lost 4 bases, and 4 bases lay between the germline ends. Germline assignment: CDR1 SGHRS and CDR2 YFSETQ. CDR3 sequence reads: CASSLGGNEKLFF. As DNA, the CDR3 is TGCGCCAGCAGCTTGGGAGGTAATGAAAAACTGTTTTTT.

In DNA form, the CDR3 reads TGTGCCAGTAGTATGGAGACAGGGTTAATTTACTCCAGCTATGGCTACACCTTC. Amino acid sequence: CASSMETGLIYSSYGYTF. This chain connects TRBV19 to TRBJ1-2; 7 nucleotides agree with TRBD1. CDR3 length: 18 residues. The trim removed 3 bases at V and 4 bases at J, leaving 17 bases unmatched. In germline, CDR1 is LNHDA, CDR2 SQIVND (reference sequence). Full variable domain (missing parts from reference TRBV19 and TRBJ1-2): DGGITQSPKYLFRKEGQNVTLSCEQNLNHDAMYWYRQDPGQGLRLIYYSQIVNDFQKGDIAEGYSVSREKKESFPLTVTSAQKNPTAFYLCASSMETGLIYSSYGYTFGSGTRLTVV.

This clone was seen more than once but under ten times. The rearrangement joins TRBV6-1 to TRBJ1-2; tentatively, D is TRBD1 (6 bases). The CDR3 consists of 13 residues. In germline, CDR1 is MNHNS, CDR2 SASEGT. V was shortened by 2 bases and J by 5 bases, with 9 bases between the two germline ends. CDR3 sequence reads: CASSEFGQYGYTF. CDR3 in DNA: TGTGCCAGCAGTGAATTTGGACAGTATGGCTACACCTTC.

A word on this clone: The same CDR3 can be traced to other DNA sequences in this sample. The chain links TRBV14 to TRBJ2-1, with D possibly TRBD2 on 5 matching bases. Germline V gene sequence: CDR1 SGHDN, CDR2 FVKESK. The CDR3 consists of 11 residues. The V and J ends lost 4 bases and 9 bases respectively, with 7 bases between them. The CDR3 sequence is CASSLGSEQFF. The CDR3 region has the DNA TGTGCCAGCAGCCTGGGGAGTGAGCAGTTCTTC.

V and J are TRBV29-1 and TRBJ2-5; 10 bases agree with TRBD2. Looked up from germline, CDR1 is SQVTM and CDR2 is ANQGSEA. J was trimmed by 11 bases and V by 7 bases; bases with no gene match: 22. This CDR3 contains 16 residues. CDR3 nucleotides: TGCAGCGCCACCTCTTTACGGACTAGCGGCCTGGGGGAGCAGTACTTC. Translating gives CSATSLRTSGLGEQYF. Supplemented by reference TRBV29-1 and TRBJ2-5, the full variable domain reads SAVISQKPSRDICQRGTSLTIQCQVDSQVTMMFWYRQQPGQSLTLIATANQGSEATYESGFVIDKFPISRPNLTFSTLTVSNMSPEDSSIYLCSATSLRTSGLGEQYFGPGTRLLVL.